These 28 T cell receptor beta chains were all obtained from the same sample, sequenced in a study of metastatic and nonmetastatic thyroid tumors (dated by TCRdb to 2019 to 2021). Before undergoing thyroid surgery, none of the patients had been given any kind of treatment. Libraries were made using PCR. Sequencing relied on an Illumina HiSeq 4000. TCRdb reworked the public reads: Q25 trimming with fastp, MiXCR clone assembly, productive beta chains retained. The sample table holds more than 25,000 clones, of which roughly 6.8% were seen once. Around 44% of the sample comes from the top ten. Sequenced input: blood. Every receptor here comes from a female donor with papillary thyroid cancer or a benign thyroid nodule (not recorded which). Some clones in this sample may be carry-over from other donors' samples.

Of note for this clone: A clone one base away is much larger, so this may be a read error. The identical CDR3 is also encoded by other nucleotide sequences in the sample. In DNA, the CDR3 is TGTGCCATTCTTAGACGGCAGAGCACTGAAGCTTTCTTT. Translation: CAILRRQSTEAFF. The V and J genes are TRBV3-1 and TRBJ1-1; D not certain. Deletions cut 10 bases from V and 4 bases from J, with 16 bases between. Per germline, CDR1 LGHDT and CDR2 YNNKEL (reference sequence). This CDR3 contains 13 residues.

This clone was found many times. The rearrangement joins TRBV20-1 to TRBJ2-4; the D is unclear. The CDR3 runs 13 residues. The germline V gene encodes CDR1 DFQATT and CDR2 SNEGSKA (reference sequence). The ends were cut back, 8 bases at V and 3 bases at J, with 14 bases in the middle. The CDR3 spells CSRPGADKNIQYF. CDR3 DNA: TGCAGTAGACCAGGTGCCGACAAAAACATTCAGTACTTC.

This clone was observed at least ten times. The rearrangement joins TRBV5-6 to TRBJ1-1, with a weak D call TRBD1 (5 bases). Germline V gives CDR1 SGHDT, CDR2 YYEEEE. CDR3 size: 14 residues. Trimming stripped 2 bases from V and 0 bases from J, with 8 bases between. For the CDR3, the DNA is TGTGCCAGCAGCTTTACAGGAGTGAACACTGAAGCTTTCTTT. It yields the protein CASSFTGVNTEAFF.

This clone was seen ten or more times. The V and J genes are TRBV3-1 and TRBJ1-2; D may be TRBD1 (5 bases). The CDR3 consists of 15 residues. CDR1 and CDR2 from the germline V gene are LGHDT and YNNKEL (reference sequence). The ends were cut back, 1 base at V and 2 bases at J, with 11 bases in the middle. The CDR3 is CASSQAFRGNYGYTF. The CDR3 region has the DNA TGTGCCAGCAGCCAAGCATTTAGGGGAAACTATGGCTACACCTTC. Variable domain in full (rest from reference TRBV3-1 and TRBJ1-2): DTAVSQTPKYLVTQMGNDKSIKCEQNLGHDTMYWYKQDSKKFLKIMFSYNNKELIINETVPNRFSPKSPDKAHLNLHINSLELGDSAVYFCASSQAFRGNYGYTFGSGTRLTVV.

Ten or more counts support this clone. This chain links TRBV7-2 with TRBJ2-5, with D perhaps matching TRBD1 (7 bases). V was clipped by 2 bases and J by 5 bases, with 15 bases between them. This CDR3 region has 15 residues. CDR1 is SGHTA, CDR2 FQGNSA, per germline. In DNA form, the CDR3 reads TGTGCCAGCAGCTTATCGGCAGGGGGAGGTGAGACCCAGTACTTC. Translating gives CASSLSAGGGETQYF. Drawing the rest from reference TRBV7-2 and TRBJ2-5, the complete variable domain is GAGVSQSPSNKVTEKGKDVELRCDPISGHTALYWYRQSLGQGLEFLIYFQGNSAPDKSGLPSDRFSAERTGGSVSTLTIQRTQQEDSAVYLCASSLSAGGGETQYFGPGTRLLVL.

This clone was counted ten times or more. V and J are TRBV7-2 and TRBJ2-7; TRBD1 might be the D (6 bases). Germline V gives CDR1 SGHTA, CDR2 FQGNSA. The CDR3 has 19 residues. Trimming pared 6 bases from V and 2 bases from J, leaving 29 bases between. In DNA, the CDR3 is TGTGCCAGCAGTAGCGTCAAGAGGCGGGCACAGGGTGTGGCCTACGAGCAGTACTTC. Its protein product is CASSSVKRRAQGVAYEQYF.

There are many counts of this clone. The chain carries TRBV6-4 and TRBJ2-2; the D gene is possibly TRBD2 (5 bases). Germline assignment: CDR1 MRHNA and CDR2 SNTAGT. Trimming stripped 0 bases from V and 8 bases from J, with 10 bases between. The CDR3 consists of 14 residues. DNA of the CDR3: TGTGCCAGCAGTGACTCGTGGGGAGAGGGGGAGCTGTTTTTT. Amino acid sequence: CASSDSWGEGELFF.

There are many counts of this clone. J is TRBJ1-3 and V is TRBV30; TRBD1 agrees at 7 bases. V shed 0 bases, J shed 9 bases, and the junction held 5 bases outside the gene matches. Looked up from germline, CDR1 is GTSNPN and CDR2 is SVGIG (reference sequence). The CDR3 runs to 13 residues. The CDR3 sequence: CAWSVQGLGTIYF. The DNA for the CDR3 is TGTGCCTGGAGTGTACAGGGGTTGGGCACCATATATTTT.

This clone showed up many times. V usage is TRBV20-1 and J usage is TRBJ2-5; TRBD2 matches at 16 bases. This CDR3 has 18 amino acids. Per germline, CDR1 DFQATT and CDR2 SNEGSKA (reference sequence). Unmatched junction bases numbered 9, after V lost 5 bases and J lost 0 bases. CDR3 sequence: CSAQGQGLAGGYQETQYF. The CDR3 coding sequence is TGCAGTGCTCAGGGTCAGGGACTAGCGGGGGGGTACCAAGAGACCCAGTACTTC.

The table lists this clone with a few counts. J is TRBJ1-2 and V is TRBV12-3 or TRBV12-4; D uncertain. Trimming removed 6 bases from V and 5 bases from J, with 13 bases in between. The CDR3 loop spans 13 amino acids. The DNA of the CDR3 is TGTGCCAGCAGCCCTATCGGGTTGTATGGCTACACCTTC. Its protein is CASSPIGLYGYTF.

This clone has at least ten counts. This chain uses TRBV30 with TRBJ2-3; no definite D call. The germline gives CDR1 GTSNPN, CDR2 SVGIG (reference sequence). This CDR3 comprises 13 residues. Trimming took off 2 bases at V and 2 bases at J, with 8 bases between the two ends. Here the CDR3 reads CAWSPANTDTQYF. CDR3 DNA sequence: TGTGCCTGGAGTCCAGCGAACACAGATACGCAGTATTTT.

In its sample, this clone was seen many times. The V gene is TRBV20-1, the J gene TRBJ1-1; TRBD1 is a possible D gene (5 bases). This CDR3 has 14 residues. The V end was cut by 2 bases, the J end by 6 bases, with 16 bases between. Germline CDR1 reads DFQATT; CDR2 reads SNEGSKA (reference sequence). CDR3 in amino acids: CSARPPQGGAEAFF. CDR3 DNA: TGCAGTGCTAGACCCCCCCAGGGCGGTGCTGAAGCTTTCTTT.

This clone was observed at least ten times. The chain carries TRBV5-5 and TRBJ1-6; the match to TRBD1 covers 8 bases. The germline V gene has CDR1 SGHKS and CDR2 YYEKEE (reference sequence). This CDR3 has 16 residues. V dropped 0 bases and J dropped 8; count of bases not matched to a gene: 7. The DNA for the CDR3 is TGTGCCAGCAGCTTGGCCGGCAGGGGGCCAGATTCACCCCTCCACTTT. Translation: CASSLAGRGPDSPLHF. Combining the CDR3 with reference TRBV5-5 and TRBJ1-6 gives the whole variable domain DAGVTQSPTHLIKTRGQQVTLRCSPISGHKSVSWYQQVLGQGPQFIFQYYEKEERGRGNFPDRFSARQFPNYSSELNVNALLLGDSALYLCASSLAGRGPDSPLHFGNGTRLTVT.

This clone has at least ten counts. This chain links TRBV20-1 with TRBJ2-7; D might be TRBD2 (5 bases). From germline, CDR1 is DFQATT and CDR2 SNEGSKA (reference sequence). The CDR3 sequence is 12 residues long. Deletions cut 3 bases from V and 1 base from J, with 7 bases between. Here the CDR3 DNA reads TGCAGTGCTAGGGACTTTTCCTACGAGCAGTACTTC. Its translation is CSARDFSYEQYF.

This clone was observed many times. CDR3 sequence (DNA): TGTGCCAGCAGCGACAGGGGGCGATCACCCCTCCACTTT. It codes for CASSDRGRSPLHF. V usage is TRBV9 and J usage is TRBJ1-6; 9 bases align to TRBD1. Germline values: CDR1 SGDLS, CDR2 YYNGEE. With 3 bases clipped from V and 10 bases from J, the junction kept 2 bases outside the gene matches. The CDR3 runs 13 residues.

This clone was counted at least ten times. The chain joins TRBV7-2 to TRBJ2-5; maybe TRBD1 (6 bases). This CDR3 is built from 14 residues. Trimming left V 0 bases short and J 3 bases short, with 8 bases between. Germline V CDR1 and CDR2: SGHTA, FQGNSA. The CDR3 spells CASSLAGTKETQYF. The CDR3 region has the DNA TGTGCCAGCAGCTTAGCCGGGACAAAAGAGACCCAGTACTTC.

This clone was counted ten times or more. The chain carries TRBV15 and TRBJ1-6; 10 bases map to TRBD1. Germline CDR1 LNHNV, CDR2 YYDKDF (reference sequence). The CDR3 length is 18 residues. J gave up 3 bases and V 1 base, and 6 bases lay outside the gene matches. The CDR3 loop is CATSRGWDRGYYNSPLHF. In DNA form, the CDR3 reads TGTGCCACCAGCAGAGGGTGGGACAGGGGATACTATAATTCACCCCTCCACTTT.

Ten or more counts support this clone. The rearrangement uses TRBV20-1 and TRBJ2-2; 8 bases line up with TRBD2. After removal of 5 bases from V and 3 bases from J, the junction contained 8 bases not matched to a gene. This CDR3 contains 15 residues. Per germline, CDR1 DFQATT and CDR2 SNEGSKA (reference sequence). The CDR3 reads CSAPFGGGDTGELFF. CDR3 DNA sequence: TGCAGTGCTCCCTTCGGGGGGGGGGACACCGGGGAGCTGTTTTTT.

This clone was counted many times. DNA of the CDR3: TGCAGCGTTGACTTTGGCAGGGAGTACAATGAGCAGTTCTTC. This gives the protein CSVDFGREYNEQFF. V and J are TRBV29-1 and TRBJ2-1, with D perhaps TRBD1 or TRBD2 (5 bases each). Trimming removed 3 bases at V and 4 bases at J, with 13 bases between. The CDR3 is 14 amino acids. Germline CDR1 reads SQVTM; CDR2 reads ANQGSEA.

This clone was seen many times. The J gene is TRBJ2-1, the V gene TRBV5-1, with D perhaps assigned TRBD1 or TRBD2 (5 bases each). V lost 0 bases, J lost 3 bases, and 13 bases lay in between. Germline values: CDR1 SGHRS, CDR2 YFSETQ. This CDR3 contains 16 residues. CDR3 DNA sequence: TGCGCCAGCAGCTTGGCCGCAGGGAGTTACTACAATGAGCAGTTCTTC. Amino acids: CASSLAAGSYYNEQFF. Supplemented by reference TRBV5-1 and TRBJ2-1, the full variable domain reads KAGVTQTPRYLIKTRGQQVTLSCSPISGHRSVSWYQQTPGQGLQFLFEYFSETQRNKGNFPGRFSGRQFSNSRSEMNVSTLELGDSALYLCASSLAAGSYYNEQFFGPGTRLTVL.

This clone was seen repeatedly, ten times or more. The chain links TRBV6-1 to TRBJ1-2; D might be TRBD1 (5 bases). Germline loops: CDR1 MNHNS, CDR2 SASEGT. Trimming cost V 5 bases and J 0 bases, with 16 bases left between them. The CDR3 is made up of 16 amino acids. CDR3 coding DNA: TGTGCCAGCAGTCTAGGGGAGTCCCGGACTAACTATGGCTACACCTTC. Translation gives CASSLGESRTNYGYTF.

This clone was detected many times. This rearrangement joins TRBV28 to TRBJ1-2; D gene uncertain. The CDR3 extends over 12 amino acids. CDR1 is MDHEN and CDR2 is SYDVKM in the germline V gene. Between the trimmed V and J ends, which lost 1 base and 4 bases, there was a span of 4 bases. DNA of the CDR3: TGTGCCAGCAGTTTATTCCGCTATGGCTACACCTTC. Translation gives CASSLFRYGYTF.

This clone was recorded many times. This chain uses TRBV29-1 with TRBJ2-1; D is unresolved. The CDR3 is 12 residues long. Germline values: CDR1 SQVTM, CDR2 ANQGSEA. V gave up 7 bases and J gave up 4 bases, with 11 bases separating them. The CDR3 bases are TGCAGCGCCTCCACGACTTACAATGAGCAGTTCTTC. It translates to CSASTTYNEQFF.

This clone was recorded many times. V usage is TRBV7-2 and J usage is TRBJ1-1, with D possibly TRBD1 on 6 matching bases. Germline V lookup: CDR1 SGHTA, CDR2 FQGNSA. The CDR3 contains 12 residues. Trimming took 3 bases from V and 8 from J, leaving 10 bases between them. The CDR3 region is CASSFHREEAFF. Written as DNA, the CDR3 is TGTGCCAGCAGCTTCCACAGGGAAGAAGCTTTCTTT.

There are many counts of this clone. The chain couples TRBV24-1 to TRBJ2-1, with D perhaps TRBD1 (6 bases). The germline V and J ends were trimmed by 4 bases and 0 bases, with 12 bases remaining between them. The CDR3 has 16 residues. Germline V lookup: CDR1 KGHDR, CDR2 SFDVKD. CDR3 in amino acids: CATSETGKSSYNEQFF. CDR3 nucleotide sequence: TGTGCCACCAGTGAAACAGGGAAGAGCTCCTACAATGAGCAGTTCTTC.

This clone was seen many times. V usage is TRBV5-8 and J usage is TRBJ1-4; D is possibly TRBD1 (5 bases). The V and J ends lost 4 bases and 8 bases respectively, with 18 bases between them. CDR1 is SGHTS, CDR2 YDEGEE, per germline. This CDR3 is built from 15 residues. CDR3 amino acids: CASSAQGRPGEKLFF. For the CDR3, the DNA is TGTGCCAGCAGCGCCCAGGGCCGCCCAGGGGAAAAACTGTTTTTT.

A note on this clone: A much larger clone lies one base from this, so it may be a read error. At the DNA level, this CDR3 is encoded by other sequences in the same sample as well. The CDR3 region is CASSSYPGQGRETQYF. The DNA of the CDR3 is TGTGCCAGCAGCTCATATCCGGGACAGGGTAGGGAGACCCAGTACTTC. The chain couples TRBV5-6 to TRBJ2-5, with 9 bases lining up with TRBD1. CDR1 SGHDT and CDR2 YYEEEE come from the germline V gene. V gave up 3 bases and J gave up 5 bases; unmatched junction bases: 11. The CDR3 contains 16 residues.

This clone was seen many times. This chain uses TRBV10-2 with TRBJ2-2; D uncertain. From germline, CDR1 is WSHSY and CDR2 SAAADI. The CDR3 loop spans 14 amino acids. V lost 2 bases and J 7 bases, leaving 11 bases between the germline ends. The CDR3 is CASSEPLGYGELFF. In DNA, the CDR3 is TGCGCCAGCAGTGAGCCGTTGGGTTACGGGGAGCTGTTTTTT.